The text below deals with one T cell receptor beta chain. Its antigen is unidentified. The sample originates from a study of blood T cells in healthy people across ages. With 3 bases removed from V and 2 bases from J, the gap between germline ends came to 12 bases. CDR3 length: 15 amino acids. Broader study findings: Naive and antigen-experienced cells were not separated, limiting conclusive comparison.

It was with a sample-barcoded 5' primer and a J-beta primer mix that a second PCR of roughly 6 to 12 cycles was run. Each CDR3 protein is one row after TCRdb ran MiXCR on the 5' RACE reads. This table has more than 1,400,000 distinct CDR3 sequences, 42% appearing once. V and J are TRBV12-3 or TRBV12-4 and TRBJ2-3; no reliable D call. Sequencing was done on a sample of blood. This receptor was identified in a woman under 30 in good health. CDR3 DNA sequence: TGTGCCAGCAGTTTTAGGACGGAGCCCACAGATACGCAGTATTTT. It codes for CASSFRTEPTDTQYF.